Below, one TCR beta chain is given with its context. TCRdb's table, derived via immunoSEQ multiplex PCR, lists solely in-frame clones and lacks some. Of over 300,000 clones listed, 90% are singletons. This sample was included in a study of blood T cell repertoires in COVID-19. Study details: Nucleic acid was either cDNA or gDNA, and it came from T cells, B-cell-depleted T cells, or PBMCs.

The CDR3 length is 19 residues. The sequencing input was peripheral blood. The V gene is TRBV21-1, the J gene TRBJ2-5; TRBD2, the D gene given by the table, was not confirmed from the DNA. TRBV21-1 is classified as a pseudogene. This TCR derives from a man younger than 30 with active or convalescent COVID-19. CDR3 residues: CASSKGGGLAGLNQETQYF. CDR3 nucleotides: TGTGCCAGCAGCAAAGGGGGGGGACTAGCGGGTTTAAACCAAGAGACCCAGTACTTC.